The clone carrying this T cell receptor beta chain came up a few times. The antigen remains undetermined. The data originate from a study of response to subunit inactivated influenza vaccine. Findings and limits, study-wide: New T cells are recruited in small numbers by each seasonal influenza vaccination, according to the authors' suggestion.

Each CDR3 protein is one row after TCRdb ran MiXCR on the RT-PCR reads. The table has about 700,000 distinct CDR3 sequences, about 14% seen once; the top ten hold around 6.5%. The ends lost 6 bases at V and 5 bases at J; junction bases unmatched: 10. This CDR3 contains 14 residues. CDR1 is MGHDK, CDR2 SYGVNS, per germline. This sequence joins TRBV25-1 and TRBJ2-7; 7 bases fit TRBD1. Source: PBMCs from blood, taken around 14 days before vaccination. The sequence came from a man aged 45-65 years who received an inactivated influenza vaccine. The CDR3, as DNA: TGTGCCAGCAGGGACACAGGGGTTTTCAACGAGCAGTACTTC. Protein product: CASRDTGVFNEQYF.